Listed here is a single T cell receptor (beta chain). The target antigen is unknown. The data are from a study of T cell responses to AZD1222 COVID-19 vaccine. V gave up 6 bases and J gave up 7 bases; unmatched junction bases: 7. There are 14 residues in the CDR3. CDR1 and CDR2 from the germline V gene are SGHKS and YYEKEE (reference sequence). Whole-study findings and limits: Clonal diversity was possibly underestimated; the donors were predominantly white British and more often female. Only six people who got AZD1222 tested seropositive at baseline.

Only in-frame clones appear in the TCRdb table, and some are missing; sequencing was by immunoSEQ multiplex PCR. The sample includes some 180,000 clones, around 88% of them seen just once. This clonotype was obtained from an adult in good health. The specimen was peripheral blood, collected on day 0 of AZD1222 vaccination. The gene calls are TRBV5-5 and TRBJ1-6, with TRBD1 matching over 7 bases. CDR3 coding DNA: TGTGCCAGCAACGGAGGGGGCGTCAATTCACCCCTCCACTTT. Translated: CASNGGGVNSPLHF.